This record covers a single T cell receptor (beta chain). This sample was included in a study of technical replicates of blood from several donors. Only in-frame clones appear in the TCRdb table, and some are missing; sequencing was by immunoSEQ multiplex PCR. The sample holds about 73,000 clones; around nine tenths are singletons and the top ten take about 4.3%. CDR1 and CDR2 (germline): SGHAT, FQNNGV. Losses at the gene ends were 5 bases for V and 7 bases for J; bases not matched to a gene: 9. This CDR3 region has 15 residues. Source material: PBMCs. The TCR comes from a human donor in good health. Some clones in this sample may be carry-over from other donors' samples. This chain joins TRBV11-2 and TRBJ2-1; 9 bases line up with TRBD2. The CDR3 coding sequence is TGTGCCAGCAGCCCCTATAGCGGGAGAACGAATGAGCAGTTCTTC. It translates to CASSPYSGRTNEQFF. Full variable domain (rest looked up from reference TRBV11-2 and TRBJ2-1): EAGVAQSPRYKIIEKRQSVAFWCNPISGHATLYWYQQILGQGPKLLIQFQNNGVVDDSQLPKDRFSAERLKGVDSTLKIQPAKLEDSAVYLCASSPYSGRTNEQFFGPGTRLTVL.